The 2 T cell receptor beta chains presented below share a single source sample, sequenced in a study of blood T cell repertoires in COVID-19. Measured with immunoSEQ multiplex PCR; TCRdb has only the in-frame clones, and not every one. Here the sample spans 75,000 to 90,000 clones, approximately 85% being singletons. The sample consisted of peripheral blood. These receptor sequences come from a man in his fifties with active COVID-19.

V usage is TRBV6-2 or TRBV6-3 and J usage is TRBJ2-2; the D gene is possibly TRBD1 (5 bases). V lost 6 bases and J 5 bases, leaving 16 bases between the germline ends. The CDR3 is 15 amino acids. Germline CDR1 reads MNHEY; CDR2 reads SVGEGT. CDR3 region: CASSPAPDRTGELFF. CDR3 nucleotide sequence: TGTGCCAGCAGCCCAGCCCCTGACAGAACCGGGGAGCTGTTTTTT.

This chain connects TRBV11-2 to TRBJ1-4, with a tentative D call TRBD1 (5 bases). Trimming pared 2 bases from V and 7 bases from J, leaving 14 bases between. The germline gives CDR1 SGHAT, CDR2 FQNNGV. CDR3 length: 15 amino acids. The CDR3 sequence is CASSLRQGAGEKLFF. CDR3 DNA: TGTGCCAGCAGCTTACGCCAAGGGGCTGGTGAAAAACTGTTTTTT.